This TCR beta chain derives from a study of blood T cell repertoires in COVID-19 (dated by TCRdb to 2020 to 2022). For context, the study as a whole: Samples from collaborators originated in the United States, Italy and Spain and spanned both the acute and convalescent phases of COVID-19. The prospective study material was composed of cDNA or gDNA derived from T cells, B-cell-depleted T cells, or PBMCs. The dataset comprised deeply sampled blood TCRbeta repertoires from subjects exposed to, actively infected with, or recovered from COVID-19. The repertoires were released in a freely available public database intended as a resource for research on the immune response to SARS-CoV-2. The samples were drawn from the first 160 participants of the ongoing ImmuneRACE study and from 1,254 subjects provided by 6 global collaborators. A de-identified subject ID, COVID-19 status, age in years and sex were almost always included in the sample metadata. Where available, HLA class I and class II types were obtained from metadata supplied by the sample provider rather than from assay-based typing.

TCRbeta CDR3 regions were amplified from genomic DNA using the immunoSEQ Assay, a bias-controlled multiplex PCR. From the authors' description of their analysis: Within the assay, amplification of reference gene primers was used to estimate how many nucleated cells each sample contained. To quantify the absolute abundance of each unique TCRbeta CDR3 rearrangement, sequence reads were collapsed and filtered. For each sample, productive Simpson clonality was calculated as the square root of Simpson's diversity index over productive rearrangements. This is the immuneACCESS table as TCRdb keeps it, with only in-frame sequences that have V and J called. A part of the clones is gone; compared with another copy, unresolved V genes explain less than half, and the rest is unexplained. Clone size and the V and J calls come from that table; the DNA yielded D and trimming. The sample table lists roughly 20,000 clones, approximately 86% of them with a count of one. The ten largest make up about 8.3% of the sample.

Each collaborating institution followed its own protocols to collect whole blood in K2EDTA tubes. For TCRbeta analysis, collaborator samples were shipped as frozen whole blood, as isolated PBMCs, or as DNA extracted from either sample type. General findings and caveats noted by the study authors: How much clinical and demographic metadata was included differed by source and by participant, and the metadata was provided uncurated.

Notes on this clone: It lacks a known antigen. Base qualities were left out, and no much larger clone turns up one base away.

The CDR3, from cysteine to phenylalanine, totals 15 residues. The kept DNA is CDR3 alone, 45 bases in frame from the first base. Trimming leaves V shorter by 5 bases and J shorter by 7 bases, with the junction holding 10 bases beyond the gene matches. Reading the germline V gene gives CDR1 SGHRS and CDR2 YFSETQ. Source material: peripheral blood. The TCR originated in a human donor in a cohort sampled during active COVID-19. The donor label of this sample is uncertain. Recombination linked TRBV5-1 to TRBJ2-7; 12 nucleotides in the junction match TRBD2. The CDR3 corresponds to CASRPLAGGPQEQYF. The DNA sequence is TGCGCCAGCAGACCCCTAGCGGGAGGGCCGCAAGAGCAGTACTTC.